The 13 T cell receptor beta chains presented below share a single source sample, sequenced in a study of early T cells in non-severe SARS-CoV-2 infection. TCRdb fed the 5' RACE reads into MiXCR, producing one record per CDR3 protein. This table has 75,000 to 100,000 distinct CDR3 sequences, 16% appearing once. Material: whole blood. The receptors were sampled from an adult who was a healthcare worker with PCR-confirmed SARS-CoV-2 infection or an uninfected control (not recorded which).

This clonotype was counted between two and nine times. The genes are TRBV19 and TRBJ2-2; the match to TRBD2 covers 8 bases. CDR3 length: 15 residues. Germline V CDR1 and CDR2: LNHDA, SQIVND (reference sequence). V dropped 4 bases and J dropped 5; count of bases not matched to a gene: 6. CDR3 in amino acids: CASSTSGRKTGELFF. The CDR3 DNA reads TGTGCCAGTAGTACAAGCGGGAGAAAGACCGGGGAGCTGTTTTTT.

The chain employs TRBV29-1 and TRBJ1-2; TRBD1 might be the D (6 bases). This CDR3 has 13 residues. Per germline, CDR1 SQVTM and CDR2 ANQGSEA. V was cut by 2 bases and J by 3 bases, with 10 bases left in between. CDR3: CSVEIRTDYGYTF. The DNA of the CDR3 is TGCAGCGTTGAAATTAGGACAGACTATGGCTACACCTTC.

This clonotype was seen only a few times. The CDR3, as DNA: TGCAGCGTCAACTGGGGGGACAGAAATCAGCCCCAGCATTTT. It specifies CSVNWGDRNQPQHF. The chain uses TRBV29-1 and TRBJ1-5, with 7 bases that match TRBD1. The CDR3 covers 14 residues. Per the germline V gene, CDR1 is SQVTM and CDR2 is ANQGSEA. J was trimmed by 4 bases and V by 6 bases; bases with no gene match: 9.

The chain uses TRBV29-1 and TRBJ2-1, with TRBD1 matching 7 bases. The germline CDR1 and CDR2 sequences are SQVTM and ANQGSEA. The CDR3 consists of 15 residues. Trimming cost V 7 bases and J 2 bases; bases outside gene matches: 11. CDR3 coding DNA: TGCAGCGCGACGTTGGGACAGACAACCTACAATGAGCAGTTCTTC. Protein: CSATLGQTTYNEQFF.

This clonotype was counted a few times. The J gene is TRBJ1-2, the V gene TRBV10-3; D not resolved. CDR1 is ENHRY and CDR2 is SYGVKD in the germline V gene. The CDR3 runs to 11 residues. The V gene lost 2 bases and the J gene lost 8 bases, with 6 bases spanning the gap. The DNA of the CDR3 is TGTGCCATCAGTGAGGGCTGGGGCTACACCTTC. Encoded protein: CAISEGWGYTF.

A few counts support this clonotype. This chain uses TRBV28 with TRBJ1-3, with TRBD1 matching over 7 bases. V trimming: 6 bases; J trimming: 2 bases; junction bases outside the gene matches: 4. CDR1 and CDR2 from the germline V gene are MDHEN and SYDVKM. The CDR3 is made up of 14 amino acids. In DNA form, the CDR3 reads TGTGCCAGCAGAACAGGGGATGCTGGAAACACCATATATTTT. Its protein product is CASRTGDAGNTIYF.

This clonotype has just a few counts. The chain combines TRBV5-1 with TRBJ1-4; a possible D gene is TRBD1 (5 bases). CDR3 size: 15 residues. Germline CDR1 and CDR2: SGHRS and YFSETQ. The V and J ends lost 0 bases and 0 bases respectively, with 6 bases between them. Written as DNA, the CDR3 is TGCGCCAGCAGCTTGGGACAGACAACTAATGAAAAACTGTTTTTT. This gives the protein CASSLGQTTNEKLFF.

The genes are TRBV9 and TRBJ1-1; D not certain. V was shortened by 4 bases and J by 3 bases, with 7 bases between the two germline ends. Germline V CDR1 and CDR2: SGDLS, YYNGEE. This CDR3 has 12 amino acids. The chain's CDR3 is CASSPLDTEAFF. The CDR3 DNA reads as TGTGCCAGCAGCCCGCTTGACACTGAAGCTTTCTTT.

The chain links TRBV28 to TRBJ1-2; D may be TRBD1 (6 bases). The V and J ends lost 7 bases and 0 bases respectively, with 24 bases between them. The CDR3 covers 18 residues. Per the germline V gene, CDR1 is MDHEN and CDR2 is SYDVKM. CDR3 DNA: TGTGCCAGCACCGAACTATCCCGGACAGAAAATCCTAACTATGGCTACACCTTC. This gives the protein CASTELSRTENPNYGYTF.

This clonotype was counted ten times or more. The V gene is TRBV6-5, the J gene TRBJ2-7, with D unresolved. There are 13 residues in the CDR3. Germline loops: CDR1 MNHEY, CDR2 SVGAGI. Trimming cost V 4 bases and J 3 bases, with 10 bases left between them. CDR3 sequence reads: CASSSDSGYEQYF. The CDR3 coding sequence is TGTGCCAGCAGTTCAGACTCCGGCTACGAGCAGTACTTC.

This chain joins TRBV29-1 and TRBJ1-2, with 7 positions matching TRBD1. The CDR3 consists of 13 residues. CDR1 and CDR2 from the germline V gene are SQVTM and ANQGSEA. Unmatched junction bases numbered 10, after V lost 6 bases and J lost 6 bases. The CDR3: CSVSTGVLDGYTF. The CDR3 nucleotides read TGCAGCGTCTCAACAGGGGTTTTAGATGGCTACACCTTC.

This clonotype turned up a few times. This chain connects TRBV28 to TRBJ2-4; D call uncertain. There are 15 residues in the CDR3. Germline CDR1 MDHEN, CDR2 SYDVKM. Trimming took 3 bases from V and 0 from J, leaving 9 bases between them. The CDR3 DNA is TGTGCCAGCAGTTTGACGACCGTAGCCAAAAACATTCAGTACTTC. Amino acids: CASSLTTVAKNIQYF.

This chain uses TRBV7-2 with TRBJ1-3; 11 bases match TRBD1. Germline values: CDR1 SGHTA, CDR2 FQGNSA. Unmatched junction bases numbered 6, after V lost 1 base and J lost 4 bases. CDR3 length: 17 residues. Here the CDR3 DNA reads TGTGCCAGCAGCTTAGTAGGACAGGGGGCGTACGGAAACACCATATATTTT. This gives the protein CASSLVGQGAYGNTIYF.